The 5 T cell receptor beta chains reported below all come from one sample, sequenced in a study of lymphopenia after photon versus proton radiotherapy. Produced via immunoSEQ multiplex PCR; TCRdb's table is partial and in-frame only. The data show several thousand clones, over 60% seen once. The source was peripheral blood, collected from a patient treated with proton-based radiotherapy. The receptor source for this set is an older man with esophageal cancer.

The chain is built from TRBV7-2 and TRBJ2-5, with D possibly matching TRBD2 (6 bases). The CDR3 totals 16 residues. Germline V lookup: CDR1 SGHTA, CDR2 FQGNSA. Trimming removed 1 base at V and 4 bases at J, with 16 bases between. The CDR3: CASSLGDSGVVETQYF. DNA for the CDR3: TGTGCCAGCAGCTTAGGGGACTCGGGAGTGGTAGAGACCCAGTACTTC.

This clone was picked up a small number of times. The sample holds other DNA sequences that translate to the same CDR3. The chain couples TRBV30 to TRBJ1-6, with TRBD1 identical over 8 bases. Per germline, CDR1 GTSNPN and CDR2 SVGIG (reference sequence). The CDR3 extends over 14 amino acids. The V and J ends lost 3 bases and 5 bases, in that order; junction bases with no gene match: 3. CDR3 loop: CAWSRGQDNSPLHF. Written as DNA, the CDR3 is TGTGCCTGGAGCCGGGGACAGGATAATTCACCCCTCCACTTT.

The V gene is TRBV6-1, the J gene TRBJ2-2, with D possibly matching TRBD2 (6 bases). Trimming stripped 2 bases from V and 6 bases from J, with 25 bases between. This CDR3 region has 19 residues. Per germline, CDR1 MNHNS and CDR2 SASEGT. The chain's CDR3 is CASSEQPLARERGSGELFF. CDR3 sequence (DNA): TGTGCCAGCAGTGAACAGCCCCTAGCGCGGGAAAGAGGGTCCGGGGAGCTGTTTTTT.

The V and J genes are TRBV25-1 and TRBJ2-5; 10 bases are shared with TRBD2. This CDR3 is 14 amino acids long. V was pared by 5 bases and J by 4 bases, with 4 bases of the junction left unmatched. Per germline, CDR1 MGHDK and CDR2 SYGVNS. This chain's CDR3 is CASSISGGAETQYF. The CDR3 coding sequence is TGTGCCAGCAGTATAAGCGGGGGGGCAGAGACCCAGTACTTC. Combining the CDR3 with reference TRBV25-1 and TRBJ2-5 gives the whole variable domain EADIYQTPRYLVIGTGKKITLECSQTMGHDKMYWYQQDPGMELHLIHYSYGVNSTEKGDLSSESTVSRIRTEHFPLTLESARPSHTSQYLCASSISGGAETQYFGPGTRLLVL.

The chain couples TRBV4-3 to TRBJ1-5; D unresolved. There are 15 residues in the CDR3. V lost 0 bases and J 5 bases, leaving 11 bases between the germline ends. Germline lookup yields CDR1 LGHNA and CDR2 YSLEER. CDR3 region: CASSQDLGKYQPQHF. CDR3 bases: TGCGCCAGCAGCCAAGATCTGGGCAAATATCAGCCCCAGCATTTT.